This entry is about one T cell receptor beta chain. Patients at the Seattle site were enrolled during active infection and followed longitudinally. This record comes from a study of blood T cell repertoires in COVID-19. Background on the study: Sources were T cells, B-cell-depleted T cells, or PBMCs; the material itself was cDNA or gDNA.

Original analysis: Counts of nucleated cells, estimated from reference gene primer amplification, were obtained. Sequenced by immunoSEQ multiplex PCR; TCRdb stores in-frame clones only, minus some. For V, J and clone size, that table is used; D and trimming come from the DNA. The profile shows just under 350,000 clones, approximately 91% of them singletons. The CDR3 is 18 amino acids. The sequence came from a woman aged 70-85 years with COVID-19, enrolled during active disease. The chain has TRBV21-1 and TRBJ1-5. TRBV21-1 is noted as a pseudogene. Sequencing input: peripheral blood. The CDR3 sequence is CASSKVSMGDGGNQPQHF. The CDR3 DNA is TGTGCCAGCAGCAAGGTATCTATGGGAGACGGGGGGAATCAGCCCCAGCATTTT.